This is a list of T cell receptor beta chains from one sample in a study of T cell responses to AZD1222 COVID-19 vaccine. Some clones are missing from TCRdb's copy, which holds only in-frame ones; the method was immunoSEQ multiplex PCR. The repertoire holds 100,000 to 150,000 clones, with approximately 83% as singletons. The sequencing used peripheral blood, collected on day 0 of AZD1222 vaccination. The receptor source for this set is an adult in good health. CDR3s include the opening cysteine and the closing phenylalanine or tryptophan. Fields, in order: V gene, D gene, clone size, J gene, CDR3 protein, CDR3 DNA. The D gene is left open where the match is weak. For some rows the clone size is stated as once, few or many, or as a class when expanded; others skip it.

TRBV18	NA	NA	TRBJ1-1	CASCDGVNTEAFF	TGTGCCAGTTGCGACGGGGTGAACACTGAAGCTTTCTTT
TRBV5-1	NA	NA	TRBJ2-5	CASSLANREDQYF	TGCGCCAGCAGCTTGGCCAACAGGGAGGACCAGTACTTC
TRBV9	TRBD2	NA	TRBJ2-5	CASSVGGGRETQYF	TGTGCCAGCAGCGTAGGTGGCGGGAGAGAGACCCAGTACTTC
TRBV3-1/TRBV3-2	NA	NA	TRBJ2-5	CASSQVRETQYF	TGTGCCAGCAGCCAAGTCCGCGAGACCCAGTACTTC
TRBV18	NA	NA	TRBJ1-2	CASSPLSGADYGYTF	TGTGCCAGCTCACCCTTGTCAGGGGCGGACTATGGCTACACCTTC
TRBV10-2	TRBD1	NA	TRBJ1-2	CASSEGTDGYTF	TGCGCCAGCAGTGAGGGGACAGATGGCTACACCTTC
TRBV4-1	NA	NA	TRBJ1-4	CASSLSPGWKEKLFF	TGCGCCAGCAGCCTAAGTCCAGGGTGGAAGGAAAAACTGTTTTTT
TRBV5-5	TRBD1	NA	TRBJ2-5	CASSISPGTEETQYF	TGTGCCAGCAGCATCAGCCCCGGGACAGAAGAGACCCAGTACTTC
TRBV6-5	NA	NA	TRBJ1-2	CASSYDNYGYTF	TGTGCCAGCAGTTATGATAACTATGGCTACACCTTC
TRBV2	TRBD2	NA	TRBJ2-7	CASSFLAGASYEQYF	TGTGCCAGCAGTTTTCTAGCGGGGGCTTCCTACGAGCAGTACTTC
TRBV30	TRBD1	NA	TRBJ1-5	CAWSGTGDQPQHF	TGTGCCTGGAGCGGGACAGGGGATCAGCCCCAGCATTTT
TRBV12-3/TRBV12-4	NA	few	TRBJ1-2	CASGYTRGYTF	TGTGCCAGCGGTTACACTAGGGGCTACACCTTC
TRBV6-5	NA	NA	TRBJ1-1	CASRGGRGWTEAFF	TGTGCCAGCAGGGGGGGTAGGGGGTGGACTGAAGCTTTCTTT
TRBV9	NA	NA	TRBJ2-7	CASSVGGLSGYEQYF	TGTGCCAGCAGCGTAGGTGGGCTATCAGGCTACGAGCAGTACTTC
TRBV5-5	NA	NA	TRBJ2-7	CASSLARVDEQYF	TGTGCCAGCAGCTTGGCCAGGGTGGACGAGCAGTACTTC
TRBV11-2	NA	NA	TRBJ2-3	CASSRQAALSRTDTQYF	TGTGCCAGCAGCCGCCAAGCCGCCCTATCCAGGACAGATACGCAGTATTTT
TRBV5-4	NA	NA	TRBJ2-2	CASSPLTGTNTGELFF	TGTGCCAGCAGCCCACTAACAGGGACTAACACCGGGGAGCTGTTTTTT
TRBV10-1	NA	NA	TRBJ2-5	CASSESIGGETQYF	TGCGCCAGCAGTGAGTCGATCGGGGGCGAGACCCAGTACTTC
TRBV7-2	NA	NA	TRBJ2-1	CASSLEFIEQFF	TGTGCCAGCAGCTTAGAGTTTATTGAGCAGTTCTTC
TRBV6-2/TRBV6-3	TRBD1	once	TRBJ1-1	CASSGQGATEAFF	TGTGCCAGCAGCGGACAGGGGGCAACTGAAGCTTTCTTT
TRBV15	TRBD1	NA	TRBJ2-5	CATSRIDRGEETQYF	TGTGCCACCAGCAGAATCGACAGGGGAGAAGAGACCCAGTACTTC
TRBV9	NA	NA	TRBJ2-7	CASSSLSEQYF	TGTGCCAGCAGCTCCCTCTCGGAGCAGTACTTC
TRBV25-1	NA	NA	TRBJ2-5	CASSEGGMVPETQYF	TGTGCCAGCAGTGAGGGCGGGATGGTCCCAGAGACCCAGTACTTC
TRBV6-5	NA	NA	TRBJ1-2	CASSYSRGRANYGYTF	TGTGCCAGCAGTTACTCGAGAGGCCGGGCTAACTATGGCTACACCTTC
TRBV29-1	NA	NA	TRBJ2-7	CSGLRGYGSLEQYF	TGCAGCGGACTGAGGGGCTACGGGTCCCTAGAGCAGTACTTC
TRBV24-1	TRBD2	NA	TRBJ2-1	CATSDPTSGRFNEQFF	TGTGCCACCAGTGACCCTACTAGCGGGAGGTTTAATGAGCAGTTCTTC
TRBV15	NA	NA	TRBJ2-7	CATSRDPEGAQYF	TGTGCCACCAGCAGAGATCCGGAAGGCGCCCAGTACTTC
TRBV19	TRBD2	NA	TRBJ2-1	CASSILAGGPDEQFF	TGTGCCAGTAGTATACTAGCGGGGGGCCCCGATGAGCAGTTCTTC
TRBV7-9	TRBD2	NA	TRBJ2-3	CASSLGVGGPGDTQYF	TGTGCCAGCAGCTTAGGAGTGGGAGGGCCTGGAGATACGCAGTATTTT
TRBV20-1	NA	NA	TRBJ1-5	CSASLGTAYSNQPQHF	TGCAGTGCTAGTCTAGGGACGGCCTATAGCAATCAGCCCCAGCATTTT
TRBV19	NA	once	TRBJ1-1	CASSLGRNTEAFF	TGTGCCAGTAGTTTAGGGCGGAACACTGAAGCTTTCTTT
TRBV24-1	TRBD2	NA	TRBJ2-1	CATSDRTSGKENNEQFF	TGTGCCACCAGCGATAGGACTAGCGGGAAAGAAAACAATGAGCAGTTCTTC
TRBV3-1/TRBV3-2	NA	NA	TRBJ2-3	CASSPNTGQSTQYF	TGTGCCAGCAGCCCTAATACAGGGCAGAGTACGCAGTATTTT
TRBV18	TRBD1	NA	TRBJ1-1	CASSPNYGSRTGNTEAFF	TGTGCCAGCTCACCTAACTACGGGAGCCGGACAGGGAACACTGAAGCTTTCTTT
TRBV29-1	TRBD1	once	TRBJ1-1	CSVSRGPDTEAFF	TGCAGCGTTTCGAGGGGGCCCGACACTGAAGCTTTCTTT
TRBV9	NA	NA	TRBJ2-3	CASTGGGGTTDTQYF	TGTGCCAGCACCGGGGGCGGGGGCACCACAGATACGCAGTATTTT
TRBV3-1/TRBV3-2	NA	NA	TRBJ2-5	CASSQRETQYF	TGTGCCAGCAGCCAACGGGAGACCCAGTACTTC
TRBV5-1	NA	NA	TRBJ2-5	CASSLAAEETQYF	TGCGCCAGCAGCTTGGCGGCGGAAGAGACCCAGTACTTC
TRBV7-9	NA	NA	TRBJ2-5	CASSLEGGTARETQYF	TGTGCCAGCAGCTTAGAGGGCGGGACAGCGAGGGAGACCCAGTACTTC
TRBV7-6	TRBD2	once	TRBJ2-5	CASSSRLAGLVTQYF	TGTGCCAGCAGCTCCAGACTAGCCGGGCTGGTGACCCAGTACTTC
TRBV7-6	NA	NA	TRBJ1-1	CASSPRSLLGGARDTEAFF	TGTGCCAGCAGCCCCCGGTCATTGTTGGGGGGGGCCCGGGACACTGAAGCTTTCTTT
TRBV4-1	NA	NA	TRBJ2-5	CASSPQGAGGYQETQYF	TGCGCCAGCAGCCCTCAGGGGGCGGGGGGTTACCAAGAGACCCAGTACTTC
TRBV24-1	NA	NA	TRBJ2-6	CATSDPKTESFSGANVLTF	TGTGCCACCAGTGATCCGAAGACAGAGTCGTTCTCTGGGGCCAACGTCCTGACTTTC
TRBV6-5	TRBD2	NA	TRBJ2-1	CASSLLAGGEQFF	TGTGCCAGCAGTCTACTAGCGGGGGGTGAGCAGTTCTTC
TRBV24-1	TRBD2	NA	TRBJ2-3	CATSVTSGYSDTQYF	TGTGCCACCAGTGTTACTAGCGGCTACTCAGATACGCAGTATTTT
TRBV7-9	TRBD2	NA	TRBJ2-3	CASSPGTSVTDTQYF	TGTGCCAGCAGTCCCGGGACTAGCGTAACAGATACGCAGTATTTT
TRBV4-2	TRBD1	NA	TRBJ2-7	CASSQELAGGSYEQYF	TGTGCCAGCAGCCAAGAACTCGCAGGGGGCTCCTACGAGCAGTACTTC
TRBV19	TRBD1	NA	TRBJ1-3	CASGLWGQGYWSTIYF	TGTGCCAGTGGCCTATGGGGACAGGGTTATTGGAGCACCATATATTTT
TRBV7-2	TRBD2	once	TRBJ2-5	CASSLRLAGGRGSAETQYF	TGTGCCAGCAGCCTGCGACTAGCGGGGGGGCGGGGCTCCGCAGAGACCCAGTACTTC
TRBV6-4	NA	NA	TRBJ1-1	CASKEERQNTEAFF	TGTGCCAGCAAAGAAGAAAGACAGAACACTGAAGCTTTCTTT
TRBV9	NA	NA	TRBJ2-1	CASSAASGAYNEQFF	TGTGCCAGCAGCGCTGCCTCAGGGGCCTACAATGAGCAGTTCTTC
TRBV7-2	NA	NA	TRBJ1-1	CASSLSSASEAFF	TGTGCCAGCAGCTTATCGTCAGCATCTGAAGCTTTCTTT
TRBV7-3	TRBD1	NA	TRBJ1-4	CASSLTGRQVQNEKLFF	TGTGCCAGCAGCTTGACAGGGAGGCAAGTCCAGAATGAAAAACTGTTTTTT
TRBV27	TRBD1	NA	TRBJ2-2	CASSLYPGQEDTGELFF	TGTGCCAGCAGTTTATATCCCGGACAGGAAGACACCGGGGAGCTGTTTTTT
TRBV5-1	NA	NA	TRBJ2-7	CASHPHAGSSYEQYF	TGCGCCAGTCACCCCCACGCGGGATCCTCCTACGAGCAGTACTTC
TRBV3-1/TRBV3-2	TRBD1	once	TRBJ1-5	CASSQTTGAYSNQPQHF	TGTGCCAGCAGCCAGACGACAGGGGCGTATAGCAATCAGCCCCAGCATTTT
TRBV19	TRBD1	NA	TRBJ2-7	CASSIGASTGTGRYEQYF	TGTGCCAGTAGTATAGGGGCTTCTACCGGGACAGGCCGCTACGAGCAGTACTTC
TRBV6-1	TRBD1	NA	TRBJ2-7	CASSERDRGYEQYF	TGTGCCAGCAGTGAAAGGGACAGGGGCTACGAGCAGTACTTC
TRBV6-6	NA	NA	TRBJ1-5	CASSYLGENQPQHF	TGTGCCAGCAGTTACTTGGGGGAAAATCAGCCCCAGCATTTT